This T cell receptor (beta chain) was sequenced for a study of CD8 T cell repertoires and HIV-1 epitope variants. Data came from immunoSEQ multiplex PCR; TCRdb stores just in-frame clones and leaves some out. The top ten hold roughly two fifths of the sample, which has 2,500 to 3,000 clones, roughly 72% seen once. V gave up 7 bases and J gave up 5 bases; unmatched junction bases: 7. CDR1 and CDR2 (germline): LNHDA, SQIVND (reference sequence). The CDR3 consists of 14 residues. Points on this clone: Its target is unknown.

This clonotype originated in a male donor with HIV. The sequenced material came from cultured CD8+ T cells derived from PBMCs. This chain links TRBV19 with TRBJ2-5, with 10 bases lining up with TRBD1. This CDR3 is CASTLRQGAETQYF. The CDR3 bases are TGTGCCAGTACCCTTAGACAGGGGGCGGAGACCCAGTACTTC.